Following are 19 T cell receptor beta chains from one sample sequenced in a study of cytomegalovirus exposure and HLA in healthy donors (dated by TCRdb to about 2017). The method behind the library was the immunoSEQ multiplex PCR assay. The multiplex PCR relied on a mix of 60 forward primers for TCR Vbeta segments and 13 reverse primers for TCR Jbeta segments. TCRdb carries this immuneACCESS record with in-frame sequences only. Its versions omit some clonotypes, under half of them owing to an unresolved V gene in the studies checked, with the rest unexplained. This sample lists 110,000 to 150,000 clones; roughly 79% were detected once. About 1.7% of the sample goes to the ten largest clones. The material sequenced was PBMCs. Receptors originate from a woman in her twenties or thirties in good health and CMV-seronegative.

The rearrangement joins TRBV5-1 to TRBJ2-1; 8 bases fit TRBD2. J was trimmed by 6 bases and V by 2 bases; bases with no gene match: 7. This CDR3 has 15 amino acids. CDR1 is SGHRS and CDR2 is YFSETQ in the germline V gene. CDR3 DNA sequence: TGCGCCAGCAGCTTCTCGGGGGGGCTAAGCAATGAGCAGTTCTTC. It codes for CASSFSGGLSNEQFF.

CDR3 sequence (DNA): TGTGCCTGGAGGAATAAAGGGGGAAACTATGGCTACACCTTC. It yields the protein CAWRNKGGNYGYTF. V usage is TRBV30 and J usage is TRBJ1-2; D may be TRBD1 (6 bases). Germline V CDR1 and CDR2: GTSNPN, SVGIG (reference sequence). Trimming removed 3 bases at V and 2 bases at J, with 13 bases between. The CDR3 has 14 amino acids.

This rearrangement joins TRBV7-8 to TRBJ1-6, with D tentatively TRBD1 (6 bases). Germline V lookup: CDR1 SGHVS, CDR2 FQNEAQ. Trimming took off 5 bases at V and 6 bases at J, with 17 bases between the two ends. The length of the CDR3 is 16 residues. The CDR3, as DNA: TGTGCCAGCAGCCCACAGGGAGCTAATGGTAATTCACCCCTCCACTTT. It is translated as CASSPQGANGNSPLHF.

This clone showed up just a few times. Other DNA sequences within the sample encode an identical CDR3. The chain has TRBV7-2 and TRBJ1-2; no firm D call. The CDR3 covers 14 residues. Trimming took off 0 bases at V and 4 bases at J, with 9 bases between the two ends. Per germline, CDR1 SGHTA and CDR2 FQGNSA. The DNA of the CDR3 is TGTGCCAGCAGCTTAGCGGGCAGTTCCTATGGCTACACCTTC. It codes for CASSLAGSSYGYTF. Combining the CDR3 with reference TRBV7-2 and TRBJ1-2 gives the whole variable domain GAGVSQSPSNKVTEKGKDVELRCDPISGHTALYWYRQSLGQGLEFLIYFQGNSAPDKSGLPSDRFSAERTGGSVSTLTIQRTQQEDSAVYLCASSLAGSSYGYTFGSGTRLTVV.

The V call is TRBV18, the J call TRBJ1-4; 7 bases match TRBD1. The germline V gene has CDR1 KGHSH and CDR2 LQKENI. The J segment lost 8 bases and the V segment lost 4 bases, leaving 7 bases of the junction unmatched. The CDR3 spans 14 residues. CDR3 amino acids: CASSQQGIGEKLFF. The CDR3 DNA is TGTGCCAGCTCACAACAGGGGATTGGGGAAAAACTGTTTTTT. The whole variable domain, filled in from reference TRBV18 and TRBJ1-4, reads NAGVMQNPRHLVRRRGQEARLRCSPMKGHSHVYWYRQLPEEGLKFMVYLQKENIIDESGMPKERFSAEFPKEGPSILRIQQVVRGDSAAYFCASSQQGIGEKLFFGSGTQLSVL.

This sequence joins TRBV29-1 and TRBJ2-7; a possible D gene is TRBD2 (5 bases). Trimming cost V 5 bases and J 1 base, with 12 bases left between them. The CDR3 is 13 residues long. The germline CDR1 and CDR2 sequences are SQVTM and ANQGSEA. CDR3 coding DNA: TGCAGCGTTCGACGGGAAGGGTCCTACGAGCAGTACTTC. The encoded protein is CSVRREGSYEQYF.

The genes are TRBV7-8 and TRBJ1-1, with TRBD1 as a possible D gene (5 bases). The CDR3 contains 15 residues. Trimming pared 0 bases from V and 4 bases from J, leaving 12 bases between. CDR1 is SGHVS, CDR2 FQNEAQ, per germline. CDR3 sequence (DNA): TGTGCCAGCAGCTTAGCGGTAGGGAGGGGCACTGAAGCTTTCTTT. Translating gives CASSLAVGRGTEAFF. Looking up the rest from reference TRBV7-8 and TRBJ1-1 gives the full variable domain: GAGVSQSPRYKVAKRGQDVALRCDPISGHVSLFWYQQALGQGPEFLTYFQNEAQLDKSGLPSDRFFAERPEGSVSTLKIQRTQQEDSAVYLCASSLAVGRGTEAFFGQGTRLTVV.

In DNA, the CDR3 is TGTGCCAGCAGTGAAGCGTGGGGATTGGCGGACAGACAAGAGACCCAGTACTTC. This translates into CASSEAWGLADRQETQYF. The chain employs TRBV6-1 and TRBJ2-5, with D perhaps TRBD1 (6 bases). Trimming left V 0 bases short and J 2 bases short, with 19 bases between. The CDR3 spans 18 residues. Germline values: CDR1 MNHNS, CDR2 SASEGT.

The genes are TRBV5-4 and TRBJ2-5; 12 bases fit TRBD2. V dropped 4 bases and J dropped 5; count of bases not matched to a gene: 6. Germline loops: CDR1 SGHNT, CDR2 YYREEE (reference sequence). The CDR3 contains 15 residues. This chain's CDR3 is CASSALAGGGETQYF. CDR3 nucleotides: TGTGCCAGCAGCGCTCTAGCGGGGGGGGGCGAGACCCAGTACTTC.

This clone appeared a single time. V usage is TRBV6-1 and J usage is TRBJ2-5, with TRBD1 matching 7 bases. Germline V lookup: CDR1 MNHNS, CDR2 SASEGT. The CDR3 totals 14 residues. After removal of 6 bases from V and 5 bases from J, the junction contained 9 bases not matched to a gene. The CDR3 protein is CASSNRGSGETQYF. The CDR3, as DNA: TGTGCCAGCAGCAACAGGGGTTCCGGGGAGACCCAGTACTTC.

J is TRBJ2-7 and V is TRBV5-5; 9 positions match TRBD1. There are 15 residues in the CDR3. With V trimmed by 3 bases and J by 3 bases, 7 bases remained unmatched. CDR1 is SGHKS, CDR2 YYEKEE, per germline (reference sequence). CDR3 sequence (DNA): TGTGCCAGCAGCTCCCCGGGACAGGGCCACTACGAGCAGTACTTC. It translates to CASSSPGQGHYEQYF. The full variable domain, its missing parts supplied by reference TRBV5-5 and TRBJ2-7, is DAGVTQSPTHLIKTRGQQVTLRCSPISGHKSVSWYQQVLGQGPQFIFQYYEKEERGRGNFPDRFSARQFPNYSSELNVNALLLGDSALYLCASSSPGQGHYEQYFGPGTRLTVT.

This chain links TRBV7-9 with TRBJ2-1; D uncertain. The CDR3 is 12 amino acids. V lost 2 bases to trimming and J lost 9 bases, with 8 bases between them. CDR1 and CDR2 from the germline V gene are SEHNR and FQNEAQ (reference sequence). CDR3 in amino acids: CASSLIVGEQFF. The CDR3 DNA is TGTGCCAGCAGCTTAATCGTCGGTGAGCAGTTCTTC.

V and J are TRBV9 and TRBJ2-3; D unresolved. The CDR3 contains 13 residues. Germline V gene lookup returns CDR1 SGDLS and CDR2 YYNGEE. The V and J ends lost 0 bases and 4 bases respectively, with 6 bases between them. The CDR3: CASSVDTSDTQYF. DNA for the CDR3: TGTGCCAGCAGCGTAGACACGTCAGATACGCAGTATTTT. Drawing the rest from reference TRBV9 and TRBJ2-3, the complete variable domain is DSGVTQTPKHLITATGQRVTLRCSPRSGDLSVYWYQQSLDQGLQFLIQYYNGEERAKGNILERFSAQQFPDLHSELNLSSLELGDSALYFCASSVDTSDTQYFGPGTRLTVL.

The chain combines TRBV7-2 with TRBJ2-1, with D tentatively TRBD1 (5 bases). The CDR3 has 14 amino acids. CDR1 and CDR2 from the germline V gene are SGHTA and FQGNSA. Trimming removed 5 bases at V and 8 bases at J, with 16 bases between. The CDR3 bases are TGTGCCAGCAGCGAAGGTCTCTCCAGGGATGAGCAGTTCTTC. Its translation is CASSEGLSRDEQFF.

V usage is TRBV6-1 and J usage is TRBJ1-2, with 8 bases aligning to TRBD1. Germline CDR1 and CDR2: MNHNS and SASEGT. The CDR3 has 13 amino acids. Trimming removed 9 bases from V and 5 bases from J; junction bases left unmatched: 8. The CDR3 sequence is CASVGQGLYGYTF. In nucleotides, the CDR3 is TGTGCCAGTGTCGGACAGGGCTTATATGGCTACACCTTC.

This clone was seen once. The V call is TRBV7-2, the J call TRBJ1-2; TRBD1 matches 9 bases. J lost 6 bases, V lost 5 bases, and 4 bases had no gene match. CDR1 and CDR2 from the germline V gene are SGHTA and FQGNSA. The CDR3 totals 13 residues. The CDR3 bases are TGTGCCAGCAGCCGTGACAGGGGGGATGGCTACACCTTC. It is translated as CASSRDRGDGYTF. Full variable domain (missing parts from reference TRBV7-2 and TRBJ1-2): GAGVSQSPSNKVTEKGKDVELRCDPISGHTALYWYRQSLGQGLEFLIYFQGNSAPDKSGLPSDRFSAERTGGSVSTLTIQRTQQEDSAVYLCASSRDRGDGYTFGSGTRLTVV.

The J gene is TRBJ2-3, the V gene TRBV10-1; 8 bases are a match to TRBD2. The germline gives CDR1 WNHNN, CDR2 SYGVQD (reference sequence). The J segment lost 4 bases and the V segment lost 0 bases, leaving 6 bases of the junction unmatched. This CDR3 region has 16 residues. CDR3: CASSESGAGGSDTQYF. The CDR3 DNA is TGCGCCAGCAGTGAGTCGGGTGCGGGGGGTTCAGATACGCAGTATTTT.

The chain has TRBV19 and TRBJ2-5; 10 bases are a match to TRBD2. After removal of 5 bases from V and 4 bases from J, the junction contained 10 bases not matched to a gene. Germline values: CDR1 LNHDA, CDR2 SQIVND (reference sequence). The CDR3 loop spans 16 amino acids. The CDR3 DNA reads TGTGCCAGTAGTCTGAGAGCGGGGGGGCCCTCAGAGACCCAGTACTTC. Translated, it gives CASSLRAGGPSETQYF.

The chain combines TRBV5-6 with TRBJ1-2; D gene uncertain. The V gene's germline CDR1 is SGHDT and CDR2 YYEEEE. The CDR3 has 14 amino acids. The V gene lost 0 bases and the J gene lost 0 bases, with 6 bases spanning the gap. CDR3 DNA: TGTGCCAGCAGCTTGGTCCGAGCTAACTATGGCTACACCTTC. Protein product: CASSLVRANYGYTF.